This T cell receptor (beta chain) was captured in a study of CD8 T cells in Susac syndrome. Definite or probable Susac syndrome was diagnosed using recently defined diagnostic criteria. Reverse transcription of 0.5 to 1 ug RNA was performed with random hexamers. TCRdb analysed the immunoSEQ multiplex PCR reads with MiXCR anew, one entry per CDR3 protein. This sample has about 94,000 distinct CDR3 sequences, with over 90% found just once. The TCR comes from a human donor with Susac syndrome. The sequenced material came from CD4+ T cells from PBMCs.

The CDR3 sequence is CASRRAGNTGELFF. CDR3 nucleotides: TGTGCCAGCCGCAGGGCAGGGAACACCGGGGAGCTGTTTTTT. J is TRBJ2-2 and V is TRBV12-3 or TRBV12-4; D perhaps matches TRBD1 (5 bases). The CDR3 has 14 residues. Deletions cut 8 bases from V and 1 base from J, with 11 bases between.